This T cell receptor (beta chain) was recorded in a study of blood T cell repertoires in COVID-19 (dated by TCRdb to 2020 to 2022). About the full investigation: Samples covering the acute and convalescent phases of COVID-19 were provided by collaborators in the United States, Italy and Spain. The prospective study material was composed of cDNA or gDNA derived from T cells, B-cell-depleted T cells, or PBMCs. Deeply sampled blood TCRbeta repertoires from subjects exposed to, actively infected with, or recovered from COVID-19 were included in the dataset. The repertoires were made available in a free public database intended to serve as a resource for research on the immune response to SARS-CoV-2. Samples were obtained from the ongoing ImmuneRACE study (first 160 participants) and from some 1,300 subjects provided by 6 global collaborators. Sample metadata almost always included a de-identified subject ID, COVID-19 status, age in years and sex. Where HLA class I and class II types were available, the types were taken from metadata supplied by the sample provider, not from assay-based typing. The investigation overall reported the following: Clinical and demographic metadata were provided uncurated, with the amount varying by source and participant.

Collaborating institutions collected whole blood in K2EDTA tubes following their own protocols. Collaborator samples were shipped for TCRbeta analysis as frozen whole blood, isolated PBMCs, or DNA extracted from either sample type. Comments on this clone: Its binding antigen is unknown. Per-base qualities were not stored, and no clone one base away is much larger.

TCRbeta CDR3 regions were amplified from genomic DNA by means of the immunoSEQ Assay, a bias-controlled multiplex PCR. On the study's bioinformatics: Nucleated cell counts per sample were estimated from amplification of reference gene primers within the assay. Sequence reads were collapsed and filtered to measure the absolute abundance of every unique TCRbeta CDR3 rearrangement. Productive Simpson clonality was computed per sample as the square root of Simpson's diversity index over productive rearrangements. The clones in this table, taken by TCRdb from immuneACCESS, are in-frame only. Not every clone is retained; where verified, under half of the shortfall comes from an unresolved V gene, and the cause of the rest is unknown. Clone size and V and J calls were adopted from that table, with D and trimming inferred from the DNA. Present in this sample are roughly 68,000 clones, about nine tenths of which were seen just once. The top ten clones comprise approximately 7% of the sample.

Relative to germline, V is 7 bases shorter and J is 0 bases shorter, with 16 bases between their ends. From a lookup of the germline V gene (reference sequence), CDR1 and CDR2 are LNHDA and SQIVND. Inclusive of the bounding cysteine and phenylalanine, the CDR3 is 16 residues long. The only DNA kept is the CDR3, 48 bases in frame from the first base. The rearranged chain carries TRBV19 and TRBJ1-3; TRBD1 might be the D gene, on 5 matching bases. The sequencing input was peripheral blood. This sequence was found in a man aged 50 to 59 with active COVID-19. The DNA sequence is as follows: TGTGCCAGTAAGGCGCCAGGGACTAGCTCTGGAAACACCATATATTTT. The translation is CASKAPGTSSGNTIYF.